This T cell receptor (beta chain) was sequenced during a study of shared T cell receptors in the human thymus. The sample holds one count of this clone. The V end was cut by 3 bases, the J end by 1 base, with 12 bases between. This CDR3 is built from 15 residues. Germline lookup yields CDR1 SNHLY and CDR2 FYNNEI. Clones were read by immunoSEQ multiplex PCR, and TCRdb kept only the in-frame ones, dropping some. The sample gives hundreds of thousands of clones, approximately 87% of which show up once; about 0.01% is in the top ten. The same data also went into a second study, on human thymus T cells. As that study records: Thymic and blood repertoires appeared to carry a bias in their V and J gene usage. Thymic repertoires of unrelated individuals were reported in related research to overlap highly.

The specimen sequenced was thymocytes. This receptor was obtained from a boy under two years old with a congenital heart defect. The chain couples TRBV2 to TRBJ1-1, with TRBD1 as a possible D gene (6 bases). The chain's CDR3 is CASSERGGPNTEAFF. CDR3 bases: TGTGCCAGCAGTGAGAGGGGGGGGCCGAACACTGAAGCTTTCTTT.